This T cell receptor beta chain comes out of a study of CD8+ T cells in alopecia areata. Overall study findings and caveats: TCR sharing across patients was less clear than in mice, possibly HLA-related. Normal scalp showed lower clonality than lesional scalp, especially alopecia totalis/universalis.

In its sample, this clone was seen a few times. The antigen is unknown. Investigators isolated RNA and reverse transcribed it into cDNA to act as the sequencing template. Some clones are missing from TCRdb's copy, which holds only in-frame ones; the method was immunoSEQ multiplex PCR. The sample contains some 150,000 clones, 45% to 55% of which appear only once. Sample: CD8+ T cells sorted from blood, taken at week 0. The origin of this receptor is a human donor with alopecia areata.

CDR3 nucleotides: TGTGCCAGCAGCACCTCGGGACAGTTTGATGAAAAACTGTTTTTT. Translating gives CASSTSGQFDEKLFF. The chain employs TRBV7-8 and TRBJ1-4, with 7 bases aligning to TRBD1. The CDR3 runs to 15 residues. The V and J ends lost 5 bases and 6 bases, in that order; junction bases with no gene match: 9. Germline assignment: CDR1 SGHVS and CDR2 FQNEAQ.